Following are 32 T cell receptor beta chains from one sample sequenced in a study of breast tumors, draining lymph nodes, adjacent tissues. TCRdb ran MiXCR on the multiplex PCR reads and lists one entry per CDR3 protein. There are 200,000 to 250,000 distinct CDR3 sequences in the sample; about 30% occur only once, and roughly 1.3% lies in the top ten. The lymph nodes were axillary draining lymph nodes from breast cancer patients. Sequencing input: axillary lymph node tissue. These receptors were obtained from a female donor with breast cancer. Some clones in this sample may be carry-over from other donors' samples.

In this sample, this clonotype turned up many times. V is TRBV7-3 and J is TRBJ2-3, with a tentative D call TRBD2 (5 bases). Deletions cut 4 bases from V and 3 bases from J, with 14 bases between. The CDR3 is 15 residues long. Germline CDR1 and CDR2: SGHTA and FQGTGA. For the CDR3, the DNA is TGTGCCAGCAGCTCTAGCAAGTTGGGAACAGATACGCAGTATTTT. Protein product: CASSSSKLGTDTQYF.

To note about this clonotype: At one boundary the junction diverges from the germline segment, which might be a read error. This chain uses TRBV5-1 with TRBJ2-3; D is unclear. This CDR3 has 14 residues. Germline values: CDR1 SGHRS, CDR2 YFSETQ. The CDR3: CAGSSDRYTDTQYF. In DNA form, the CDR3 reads TGCGCCGGCAGCTCGGACCGGTACACAGACACGCAGTATTTT. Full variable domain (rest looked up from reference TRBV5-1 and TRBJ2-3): KAGVTQTPRYLIKTRGQQVTLSCSPISGHRSVSWYQQTPGQGLQFLFEYFSETQRNKGNFPGRFSGRQFSNSRSEMNVSTLELGDSALYLCAGSSDRYTDTQYFGPGTRLTVL.

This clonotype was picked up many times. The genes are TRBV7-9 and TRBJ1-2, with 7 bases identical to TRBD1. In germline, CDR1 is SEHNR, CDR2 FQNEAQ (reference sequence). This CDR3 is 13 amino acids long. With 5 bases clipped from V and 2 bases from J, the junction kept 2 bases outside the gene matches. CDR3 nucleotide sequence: TGTGCCAGCAGCCCGGGACAGAACTATGGCTACACCTTC. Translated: CASSPGQNYGYTF.

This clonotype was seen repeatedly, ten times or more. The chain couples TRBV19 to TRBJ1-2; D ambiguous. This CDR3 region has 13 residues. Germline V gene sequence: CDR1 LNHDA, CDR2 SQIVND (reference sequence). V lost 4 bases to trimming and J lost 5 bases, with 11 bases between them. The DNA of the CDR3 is TGTGCCAGTAGTAAGGATGATCTTTATGGCTACACCTTC. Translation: CASSKDDLYGYTF.

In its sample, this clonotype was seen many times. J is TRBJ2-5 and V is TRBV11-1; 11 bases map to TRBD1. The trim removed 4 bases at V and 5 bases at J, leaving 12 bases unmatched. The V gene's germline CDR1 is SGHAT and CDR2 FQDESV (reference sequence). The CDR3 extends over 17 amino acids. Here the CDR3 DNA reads TGTGCCAGCAGCTCACGCGGACAGGGGGCTCGTCCGGAGACCCAGTACTTC. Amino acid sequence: CASSSRGQGARPETQYF.

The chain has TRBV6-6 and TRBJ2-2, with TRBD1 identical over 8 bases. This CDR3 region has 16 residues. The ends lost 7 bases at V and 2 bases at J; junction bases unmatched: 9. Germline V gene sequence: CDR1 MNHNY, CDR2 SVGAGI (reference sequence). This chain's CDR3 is CASTWTGSGNTGELFF. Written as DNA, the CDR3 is TGTGCCAGCACCTGGACAGGGTCAGGAAACACCGGGGAGCTGTTTTTT.

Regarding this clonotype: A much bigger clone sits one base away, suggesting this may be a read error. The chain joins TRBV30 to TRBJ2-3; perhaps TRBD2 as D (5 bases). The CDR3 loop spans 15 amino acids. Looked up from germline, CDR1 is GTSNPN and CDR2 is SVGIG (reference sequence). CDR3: CAGSEPWGSTDTQYF. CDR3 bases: TGTGCCGGGAGTGAGCCTTGGGGAAGCACAGATACGCAGTATTTT.

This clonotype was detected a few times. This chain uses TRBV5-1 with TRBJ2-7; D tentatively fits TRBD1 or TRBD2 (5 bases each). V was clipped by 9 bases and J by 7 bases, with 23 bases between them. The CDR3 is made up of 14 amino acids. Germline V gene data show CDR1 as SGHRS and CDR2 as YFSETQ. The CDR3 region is CANTRAGNKGEQYF. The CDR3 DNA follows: TGCGCCAACACGAGGGCAGGCAATAAGGGGGAGCAGTACTTC.

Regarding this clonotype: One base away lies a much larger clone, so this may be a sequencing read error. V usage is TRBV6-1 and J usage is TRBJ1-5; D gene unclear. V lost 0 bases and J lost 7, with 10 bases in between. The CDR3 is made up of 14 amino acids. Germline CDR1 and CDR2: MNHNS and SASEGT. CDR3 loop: CASSEAQSYQPQHF. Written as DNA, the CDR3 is TGTGCCAGCAGTGAAGCACAGAGTTACCAGCCCCAGCATTTT.

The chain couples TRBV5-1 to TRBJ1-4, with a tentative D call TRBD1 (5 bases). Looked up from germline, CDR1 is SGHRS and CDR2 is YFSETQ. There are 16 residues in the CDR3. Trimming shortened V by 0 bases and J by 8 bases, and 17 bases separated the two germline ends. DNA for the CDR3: TGCGCCAGCAGCTTGGGAATGGGGCAGATAAAGGAAAAACTGTTTTTT. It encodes CASSLGMGQIKEKLFF.

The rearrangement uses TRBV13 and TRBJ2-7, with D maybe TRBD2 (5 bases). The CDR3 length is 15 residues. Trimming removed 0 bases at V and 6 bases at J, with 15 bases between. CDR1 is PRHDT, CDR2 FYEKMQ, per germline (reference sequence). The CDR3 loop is CASSLGEVSRPEQYF. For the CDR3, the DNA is TGTGCCAGCAGCTTAGGGGAGGTTAGCCGACCCGAGCAGTACTTC.

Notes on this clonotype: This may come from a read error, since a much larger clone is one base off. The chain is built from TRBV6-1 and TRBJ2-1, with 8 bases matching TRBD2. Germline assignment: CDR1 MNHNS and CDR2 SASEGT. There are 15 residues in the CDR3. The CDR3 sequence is CGSGRSGRGFYEQFF. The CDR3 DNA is TGTGGCAGCGGGCGGAGCGGGAGAGGTTTCTATGAGCAGTTCTTC.

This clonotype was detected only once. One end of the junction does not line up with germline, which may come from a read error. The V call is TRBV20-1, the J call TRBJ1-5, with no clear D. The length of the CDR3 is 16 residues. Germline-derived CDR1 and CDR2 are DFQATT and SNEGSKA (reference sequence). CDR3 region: CSASPSGPRTNQPQHF. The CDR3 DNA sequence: TGCAGCGCTAGCCCGTCCGGGCCCCGCACTAATCAGCCCCAGCATTTT.

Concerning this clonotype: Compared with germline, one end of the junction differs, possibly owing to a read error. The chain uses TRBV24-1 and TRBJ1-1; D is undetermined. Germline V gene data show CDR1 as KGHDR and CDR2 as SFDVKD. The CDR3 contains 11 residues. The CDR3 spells CVTSDARAAFF. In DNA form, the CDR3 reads TGTGTCACCAGTGACGCGCGGGCGGCTTTCTTT.

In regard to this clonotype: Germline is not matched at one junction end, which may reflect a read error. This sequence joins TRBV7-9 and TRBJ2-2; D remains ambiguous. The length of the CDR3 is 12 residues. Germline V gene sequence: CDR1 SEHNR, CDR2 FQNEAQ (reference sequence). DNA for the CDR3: TGTGTCAGCAGTCCCTACACCGGAGAGCTGTTTTTT. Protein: CVSSPYTGELFF.

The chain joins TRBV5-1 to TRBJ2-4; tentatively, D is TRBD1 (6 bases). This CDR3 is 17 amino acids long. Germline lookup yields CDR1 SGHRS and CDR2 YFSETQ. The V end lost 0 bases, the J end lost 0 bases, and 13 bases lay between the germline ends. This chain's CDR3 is CASSLEGQGLAKNIQYF. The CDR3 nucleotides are TGCGCCAGCAGCTTGGAGGGCCAGGGGCTAGCCAAAAACATTCAGTACTTC.

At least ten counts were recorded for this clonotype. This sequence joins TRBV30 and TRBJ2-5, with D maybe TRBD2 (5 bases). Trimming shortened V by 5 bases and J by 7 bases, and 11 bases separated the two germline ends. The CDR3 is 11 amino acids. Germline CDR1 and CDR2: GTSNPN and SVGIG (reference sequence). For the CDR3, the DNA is TGTGCCTGGGCGGGCTACCGGACCCAGTACTTC. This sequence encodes CAWAGYRTQYF.

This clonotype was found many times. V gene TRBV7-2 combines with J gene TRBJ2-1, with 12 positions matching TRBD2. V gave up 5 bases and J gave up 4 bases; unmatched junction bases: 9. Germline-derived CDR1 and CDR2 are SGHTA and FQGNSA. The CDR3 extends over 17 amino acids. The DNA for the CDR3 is TGTGCCAGCAGCCCCGCCCTTACTAGCGGGGGGTACAATGAGCAGTTCTTC. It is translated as CASSPALTSGGYNEQFF.

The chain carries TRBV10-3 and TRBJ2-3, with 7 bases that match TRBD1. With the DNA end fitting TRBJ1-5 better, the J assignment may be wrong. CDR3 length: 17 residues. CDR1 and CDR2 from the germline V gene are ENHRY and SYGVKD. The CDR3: CAISLRGTAYSNQPQHF. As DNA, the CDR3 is TGTGCCATCAGTTTAAGAGGGACAGCCTATAGCAATCAGCCCCAGCATTTT.

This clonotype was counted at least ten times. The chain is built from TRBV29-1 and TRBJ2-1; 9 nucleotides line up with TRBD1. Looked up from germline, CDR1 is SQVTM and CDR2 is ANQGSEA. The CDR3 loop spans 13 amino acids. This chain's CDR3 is CSGGTGNYNEQFF. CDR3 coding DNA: TGCAGTGGGGGGACAGGGAACTACAATGAGCAGTTCTTC.

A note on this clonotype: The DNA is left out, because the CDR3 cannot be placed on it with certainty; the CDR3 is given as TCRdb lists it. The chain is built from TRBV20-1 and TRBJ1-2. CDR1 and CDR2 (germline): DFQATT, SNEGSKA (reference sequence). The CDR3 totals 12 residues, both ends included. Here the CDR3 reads CSARVGSGTADF.

Written as DNA, the CDR3 is TGTGCCAGCAGGCGCCGCACCACTGAAGCTTTCTTT. Protein sequence: CASRRRTTEAFF. The V call is TRBV11-3, the J call TRBJ1-1; D is ambiguous. In germline, CDR1 is SGHNT, CDR2 YENEEA. The CDR3 is 12 residues long. Trimming left V 6 bases short and J 4 bases short, with 9 bases between.

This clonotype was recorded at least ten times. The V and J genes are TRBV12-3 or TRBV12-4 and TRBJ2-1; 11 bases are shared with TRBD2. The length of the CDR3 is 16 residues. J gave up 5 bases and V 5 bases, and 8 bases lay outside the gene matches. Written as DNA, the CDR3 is TGTGCCAGCAGTCCCCTAGCGGGAGGCAACCACAATGAGCAGTTCTTC. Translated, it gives CASSPLAGGNHNEQFF.

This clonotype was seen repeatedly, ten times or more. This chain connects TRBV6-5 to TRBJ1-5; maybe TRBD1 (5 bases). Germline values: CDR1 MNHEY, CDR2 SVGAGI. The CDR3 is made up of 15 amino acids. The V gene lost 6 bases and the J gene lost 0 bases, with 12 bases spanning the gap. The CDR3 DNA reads TGTGCCAGCAGGCTAGACAGAAATAGCAATCAGCCCCAGCATTTT. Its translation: CASRLDRNSNQPQHF.

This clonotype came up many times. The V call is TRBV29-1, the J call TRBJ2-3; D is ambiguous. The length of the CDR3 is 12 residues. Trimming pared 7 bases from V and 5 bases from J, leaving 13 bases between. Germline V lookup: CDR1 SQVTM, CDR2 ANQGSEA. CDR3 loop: CSGSNRGDTQYF. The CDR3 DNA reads TGCAGCGGCTCCAACCGCGGAGATACGCAGTATTTT.

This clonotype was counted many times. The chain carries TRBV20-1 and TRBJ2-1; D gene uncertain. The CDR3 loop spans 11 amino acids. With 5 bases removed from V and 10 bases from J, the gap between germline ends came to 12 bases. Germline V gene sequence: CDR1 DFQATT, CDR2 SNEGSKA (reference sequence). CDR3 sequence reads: CSASFVFEQFF. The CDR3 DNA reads TGCAGTGCTTCCTTCGTATTCGAGCAGTTCTTC.

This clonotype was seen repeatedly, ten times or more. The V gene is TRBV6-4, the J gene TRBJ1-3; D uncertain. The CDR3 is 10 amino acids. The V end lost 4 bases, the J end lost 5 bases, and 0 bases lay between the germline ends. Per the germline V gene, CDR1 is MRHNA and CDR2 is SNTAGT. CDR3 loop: CASSGNTIYF. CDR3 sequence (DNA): TGTGCCAGCAGTGGAAACACCATATATTTT.

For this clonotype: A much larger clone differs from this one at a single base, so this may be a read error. CDR3 coding DNA: TGCAGTGCTAGAGATGGGCAGGGTCAAAACATTCGGTACTTC. Amino acid sequence: CSARDGQGQNIRYF. V and J are TRBV20-1 and TRBJ2-4; D possibly corresponds to TRBD1 (5 bases). This CDR3 spans 14 amino acids. Germline assignment: CDR1 DFQATT and CDR2 SNEGSKA (reference sequence).

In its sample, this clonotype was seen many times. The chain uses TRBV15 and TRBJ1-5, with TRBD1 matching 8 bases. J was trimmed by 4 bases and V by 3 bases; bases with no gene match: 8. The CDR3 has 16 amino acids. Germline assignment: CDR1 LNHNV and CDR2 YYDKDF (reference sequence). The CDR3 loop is CATSRPDRVWNQPQHF. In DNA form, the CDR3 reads TGTGCCACCAGCAGGCCGGACAGGGTTTGGAATCAGCCCCAGCATTTT.

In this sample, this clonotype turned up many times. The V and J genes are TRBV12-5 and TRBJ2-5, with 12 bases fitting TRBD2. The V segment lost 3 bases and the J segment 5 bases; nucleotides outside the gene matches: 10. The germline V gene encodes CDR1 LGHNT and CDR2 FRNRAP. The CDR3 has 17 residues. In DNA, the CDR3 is TGTGCTAGTGGTTTCGCCCGACTAGCGGGAGATGGTGAGACCCAGTACTTC. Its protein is CASGFARLAGDGETQYF.

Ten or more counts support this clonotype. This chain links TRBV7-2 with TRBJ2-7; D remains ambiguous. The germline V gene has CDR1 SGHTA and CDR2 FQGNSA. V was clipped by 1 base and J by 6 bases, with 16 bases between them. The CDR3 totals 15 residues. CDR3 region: CASSLGRGPTTEQYF. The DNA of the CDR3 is TGTGCCAGCAGCTTAGGCAGAGGACCAACTACCGAGCAGTACTTC.

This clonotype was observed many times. The CDR3 loop is CASSPGPALTYNEQFF. The CDR3 DNA reads as TGTGCCAGCAGTCCAGGGCCAGCTCTCACCTACAATGAGCAGTTCTTC. J is TRBJ2-1 and V is TRBV2; D possibly corresponds to TRBD1 (5 bases). The CDR3 runs 16 residues. The germline V and J ends were trimmed by 5 bases and 2 bases, with 16 bases remaining between them. Germline V CDR1 and CDR2: SNHLY, FYNNEI.